These T cell receptor beta chains were read from a single sample in a study of blood T cell repertoires in COVID-19. Sequencing used immunoSEQ multiplex PCR; TCRdb keeps in-frame clones, though not all of them. Of more than 200,000 clones listed, approximately 86% were seen once; the top ten hold approximately 0.7%. Specimen: peripheral blood. These receptors all stem from a human donor in a cohort sampled during active COVID-19. The CDR3 runs from the conserved cysteine through the conserved F or W. D genes are given only for firm matches. Clone size is given for some rows only: seen once, a few or many times, or a class if the clone is expanded.

cdr3_aa,cdr3_nt,d_call,clone_size,v_call,j_call
CASSHPGNTEAFF,TGTGCCAGCAGCCATCCAGGGAACACTGAAGCTTTCTTT,.,few,TRBV7-2,TRBJ1-1
CASSQAIGEGLTYEQYF,TGCGCCAGCAGCCAAGCTATTGGGGAGGGCCTCACCTACGAGCAGTACTTC,TRBD2,.,TRBV4-3,TRBJ2-7
CASSQDRGSGANVLTF,TGTGCCAGCAGCCAAGATAGAGGGTCTGGGGCCAACGTCCTGACTTTC,.,.,TRBV4-2,TRBJ2-6
CASSLGGALSGANVLTF,TGTGCCAGCAGTTTGGGAGGGGCACTCTCTGGGGCCAACGTCCTGACTTTC,TRBD2,.,TRBV28,TRBJ2-6
CASSGGDRGRSPLHF,TGTGCCAGCTCAGGAGGGGACAGGGGTCGTTCACCCCTCCACTTT,TRBD1,.,TRBV18,TRBJ1-6
CASSVGQGQLSYEQYF,TGTGCCAGCAGCGTAGGGCAGGGGCAGCTCTCCTACGAGCAGTACTTC,.,.,TRBV7-2,TRBJ2-7
CASSRPGQGHGYTF,TGTGCCAGCAGCCGTCCGGGACAGGGGCACGGCTACACCTTC,TRBD1,.,TRBV3-1/TRBV3-2,TRBJ1-2
CASSLRGGTGELFF,TGTGCCAGCAGCTTGAGGGGGGGCACCGGGGAGCTGTTTTTT,.,.,TRBV5-8,TRBJ2-2
CASSSRVSNQPQHF,TGTGCCAGCAGTTCCCGGGTCTCGAATCAGCCCCAGCATTTT,.,.,TRBV28,TRBJ1-5
CASSPSSYEQYF,TGTGCCAGCAGCCCTTCCTCCTACGAGCAGTACTTC,.,few,TRBV7-3,TRBJ2-7
CASSHSGPEYGYTF,TGTGCCAGCAGCCACTCAGGGCCGGAGTATGGCTACACCTTC,.,.,TRBV7-8,TRBJ1-2
CASSVQGREKLFF,TGTGCCAGCAGTGTACAGGGACGTGAAAAACTGTTTTTT,.,.,TRBV2,TRBJ1-4
CASSAGQAANYGYTF,TGTGCCAGCAGTGCGGGACAGGCAGCTAACTATGGCTACACCTTC,TRBD1,.,TRBV2,TRBJ1-2